Below, one T cell receptor beta chain is given with its context. Antigen: not known. CD8+ T cell subsets were each sorted in triplicate, about 330,000 cells apiece. CD45RO-CCR7+CD27+CD95- characterized naive CD8+ T cells. The data originate from a study of CXCR3-negative and CXCR3-positive naive CD8 T cells. Study findings and constraints: The study inferred TCR strength from TRB CDR3 properties and found comparable surface CD5 between naive subsets. Similar TRBV-TRBJ gene usage was seen in naive CXCR3-negative and CXCR3-positive cells, but not in memory cells. More hydrophobic TRB CDR3s occurred in CXCR3-positive than in CXCR3-negative naive cells.

This CDR3 is 16 amino acids long. It was by 5' RACE with UMI labels that the TRB cDNA libraries were prepared. Reprocessing the 5' RACE reads, TCRdb reports a single entry for every CDR3 protein and omits DNA. The sample table includes about 89,000 distinct CDR3 sequences. The sequence came from a human donor in good health. Some clones in this sample may be carry-over from other donors' samples. Sequenced: naive CXCR3+ CD8+ T cells from blood. Regarding subset: CD45RO-CCR7+CD27+CD95- naive CD8+ T cells expressing CXCR3 (TNR3+). The chain has TRBV12-3 or TRBV12-4 and TRBJ1-5; TCRdb's D call, TRBD1, is unchecked because there is no DNA. The CDR3 sequence is CASSPAPGGLLQPQHF.